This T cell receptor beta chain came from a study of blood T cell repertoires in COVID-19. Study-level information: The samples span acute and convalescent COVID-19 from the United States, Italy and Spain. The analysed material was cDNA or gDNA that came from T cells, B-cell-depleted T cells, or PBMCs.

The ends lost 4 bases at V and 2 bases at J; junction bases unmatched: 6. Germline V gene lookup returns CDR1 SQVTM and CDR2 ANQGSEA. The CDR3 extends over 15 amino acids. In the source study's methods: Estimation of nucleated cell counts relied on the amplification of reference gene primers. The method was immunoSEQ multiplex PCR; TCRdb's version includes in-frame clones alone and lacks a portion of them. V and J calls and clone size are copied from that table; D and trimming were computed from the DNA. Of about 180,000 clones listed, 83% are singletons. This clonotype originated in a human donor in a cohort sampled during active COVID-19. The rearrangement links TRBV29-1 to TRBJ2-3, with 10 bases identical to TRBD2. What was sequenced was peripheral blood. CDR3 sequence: CSVVGGTSDTDTQYF. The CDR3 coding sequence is TGCAGCGTTGTGGGGGGGACTAGCGACACAGATACGCAGTATTTT.